The 30 T cell receptor beta chains in this list originate from one sample, sequenced in a study of Ad26.COV2.S vaccination and SARS-CoV-2 variants. Noted treatment: some 19 received Ad26.COV2.S at low or high dose, single or two shots; about five received placebo; per-sample allocation not given. After the first vaccine or placebo injection, samples were drawn on day 63. Only in-frame clones appear in the TCRdb table, and some are missing; sequencing was by immunoSEQ multiplex PCR. This table has roughly 500,000 clones, 85% to 90% appearing once. This specimen was peripheral blood, taken in a trial of Ad26.COV2.S vaccine versus placebo. The receptors shown here come from a person between 18 and 65 years old who received the Ad26.COV2.S COVID-19 vaccine or a placebo.

CDR3 sequence (DNA): TGTGCCAGCAGCGGGGGACAGGGGATGGTCAGACCCTATAATTCACCCCTCCACTTT. Protein: CASSGGQGMVRPYNSPLHF. The chain recombines TRBV11-2 with TRBJ1-6; TRBD1 agrees at 10 bases. CDR3 size: 19 residues. CDR1 SGHAT and CDR2 FQNNGV come from the germline V gene. V lost 5 bases, J lost 2 bases, and 12 bases stayed unmatched.

The gene calls are TRBV3-1 (or the pseudogene TRBV3-2) and TRBJ2-1, with 14 bases that match TRBD2. The CDR3 is made up of 19 amino acids. The germline CDR1 and CDR2 sequences are LGHDT and YNNKEL (reference sequence). The V segment lost 6 bases and the J segment 1 base; nucleotides outside the gene matches: 11. CDR3 in DNA: TGTGCCAGCAGGGGTCCGGGACTAGCGGGAGTATTGTCCTACAATGAGCAGTTCTTC. Translated, it gives CASRGPGLAGVLSYNEQFF.

The V gene is TRBV2, the J gene TRBJ1-4; 7 positions match TRBD1. The CDR3 contains 16 residues. The germline V gene encodes CDR1 SNHLY and CDR2 FYNNEI. V lost 3 bases, J lost 8 bases, and 12 bases stayed unmatched. The DNA of the CDR3 is TGTGCCAGCAGTGATGATCGGACAGGAGTAGGCGAAAAACTGTTTTTT. Protein: CASSDDRTGVGEKLFF.

The chain combines TRBV24-1 with TRBJ2-1; TRBD1 aligns across 8 bases. Per germline, CDR1 KGHDR and CDR2 SFDVKD. Losses at the gene ends were 9 bases for V and 4 bases for J; bases not matched to a gene: 7. The CDR3 spans 14 residues. CDR3 coding DNA: TGTGCCACCGGAGGACAGGGTTTGTACAATGAGCAGTTCTTC. Translating it yields CATGGQGLYNEQFF.

This chain links TRBV6-2 or TRBV6-3 with TRBJ2-2, with D perhaps being TRBD1 or TRBD2 (5 bases each). Trimming left V 6 bases short and J 2 bases short, with 13 bases between. The germline V gene encodes CDR1 MNHEY and CDR2 SVGEGT. The CDR3 is made up of 15 amino acids. CDR3 region: CASSWDGSNTGELFF. Written as DNA, the CDR3 is TGTGCCAGCAGCTGGGACGGTTCAAACACCGGGGAGCTGTTTTTT.

This clone was detected once. The chain joins TRBV4-1 to TRBJ1-4, with 10 bases fitting TRBD1. The germline CDR1 and CDR2 sequences are MGHRA and YSYEKL. V was clipped by 0 bases and J by 10 bases; unmatched bases: 5. The CDR3 is 15 residues long. DNA for the CDR3: TGCGCCAGCAGCCAAGAATGGGGACAGGGGAGAAAACTGTTTTTT. Amino acids: CASSQEWGQGRKLFF.

The chain uses TRBV5-5 and TRBJ2-6, with D uncertain. V lost 1 base, J lost 0 bases, and 17 bases lay in between. Germline lookup yields CDR1 SGHKS and CDR2 YYEKEE (reference sequence). The CDR3 has 19 residues. CDR3 coding DNA: TGTGCCAGCAGCTTGTCATTAAACCTCGTCCCCTCTGGGGCCAACGTCCTGACTTTC. This encodes CASSLSLNLVPSGANVLTF.

This clone was picked up a small number of times. The V gene is TRBV28, the J gene TRBJ1-2; D is ambiguous. The CDR3 spans 13 residues. The V gene's germline CDR1 is MDHEN and CDR2 SYDVKM. The germline V and J ends were trimmed by 6 bases and 2 bases, with 10 bases remaining between them. As DNA, the CDR3 is TGTGCCAGCAGGGTTCAAGGGAACTATGGCTACACCTTC. Encoded protein: CASRVQGNYGYTF.

This clone was counted a single time. The J gene is TRBJ2-7, the V gene TRBV4-3, with D perhaps matching TRBD2 (7 bases). Germline V CDR1 and CDR2: LGHNA, YSLEER. The V end lost 2 bases, the J end lost 2 bases, and 13 bases lay between the germline ends. The length of the CDR3 is 15 residues. The chain's CDR3 is CASSQLRGPPYEQYF. In DNA, the CDR3 is TGCGCCAGCAGCCAACTGCGGGGGCCTCCCTACGAGCAGTACTTC.

The J gene is TRBJ1-2, the V gene TRBV5-8; D is ambiguous. Germline assignment: CDR1 SGHTS and CDR2 YDEGEE. V gave up 2 bases and J gave up 4 bases, with 9 bases separating them. The CDR3 runs 13 residues. In DNA form, the CDR3 reads TGTGCCAGCAGCTTCCTGATGATCTATGGCTACACCTTC. Residues: CASSFLMIYGYTF.

The CDR3 nucleotides read TGCGCCAGCAGCTTGGGTTTGCCCACCAGCTCCTACGAGCAGTACTTC. Translation gives CASSLGLPTSSYEQYF. The V and J genes are TRBV5-1 and TRBJ2-7; D remains ambiguous. V was trimmed by 0 bases and J by 0 bases, leaving 13 bases between them. This CDR3 is 16 amino acids long. CDR1 SGHRS and CDR2 YFSETQ come from the germline V gene.

In this sample, this clone turned up a few times. This chain joins TRBV6-1 and TRBJ1-1; D remains ambiguous. The ends were cut back, 0 bases at V and 1 base at J, with 15 bases in the middle. Germline CDR1 and CDR2: MNHNS and SASEGT. There are 17 residues in the CDR3. CDR3 in DNA: TGTGCCAGCAGTGAAGCCCTGGGTCGTCCCGCGAACACTGAAGCTTTCTTT. Translation: CASSEALGRPANTEAFF.

The chain has TRBV29-1 and TRBJ1-2; maybe TRBD1 (5 bases). Germline V CDR1 and CDR2: SQVTM, ANQGSEA. The CDR3 length is 13 residues. Trimming pared 6 bases from V and 3 bases from J, leaving 14 bases between. CDR3 amino acids: CSVSRGSDYGYTF. CDR3 bases: TGCAGCGTATCCCGGGGCTCGGACTATGGCTACACCTTC.

CDR3 loop: CASSPSRGNEKLFF. CDR3 nucleotide sequence: TGTGCCAGCTCACCATCTAGGGGGAATGAAAAACTGTTTTTT. The chain employs TRBV18 and TRBJ1-4, with D possibly being TRBD1 (6 bases). Looked up from germline, CDR1 is KGHSH and CDR2 is LQKENI. The CDR3 is made up of 14 amino acids. The V gene lost 2 bases and the J gene lost 5 bases, with 9 bases spanning the gap.

The chain uses TRBV9 and TRBJ2-4; D call uncertain. The CDR3 consists of 14 residues. Trimming shortened V by 0 bases and J by 8 bases, and 12 bases separated the two germline ends. Germline-derived CDR1 and CDR2 are SGDLS and YYNGEE. The CDR3 nucleotides are TGTGCCAGCAGCGTAGACCAGGCCTGGGACATTCAGTACTTC. Its translation: CASSVDQAWDIQYF.

The chain combines TRBV6-5 with TRBJ2-1; 11 bases are shared with TRBD2. The CDR3 length is 16 residues. Germline loops: CDR1 MNHEY, CDR2 SVGAGI. Trimming cost V 1 base and J 5 bases; bases outside gene matches: 4. The CDR3 sequence: CASSYLGTSGNNEQFF. The CDR3 nucleotides are TGTGCCAGCAGTTACTTGGGGACTAGCGGAAACAATGAGCAGTTCTTC.

This clone was recorded once. The chain couples TRBV4-3 to TRBJ2-1, with no clear D. This CDR3 is 13 amino acids long. V was pared by 0 bases and J by 9 bases, with 9 bases between. CDR1 and CDR2 (germline): LGHNA, YSLEER. CDR3 in amino acids: CASSQERTSEQFF. CDR3 in DNA: TGCGCCAGCAGCCAAGAACGAACGAGTGAGCAGTTCTTC.

The V and J genes are TRBV30 and TRBJ1-2; no definite D call. Germline values: CDR1 GTSNPN, CDR2 SVGIG (reference sequence). V was shortened by 2 bases and J by 4 bases, with 17 bases between the two germline ends. The CDR3 covers 15 residues. The CDR3 region is CAWSPGRVFSYGYTF. In DNA form, the CDR3 reads TGTGCCTGGAGTCCTGGAAGGGTTTTCTCCTATGGCTACACCTTC.

There are a few counts of this clone. The V gene is TRBV6-5, the J gene TRBJ2-7; D is unclear. Germline V gene data show CDR1 as MNHEY and CDR2 as SVGAGI. The CDR3 covers 13 residues. The V and J ends lost 8 bases and 2 bases respectively, with 13 bases between them. CDR3: CASRPTQPYEQYF. In nucleotides, the CDR3 is TGTGCCAGCCGACCAACACAGCCCTACGAGCAGTACTTC.

J is TRBJ1-2 and V is TRBV18, with 10 bases aligning to TRBD1. The junction had 5 bases not matched to a gene; V was cut back by 6 bases and J by 4 bases. The V gene's germline CDR1 is KGHSH and CDR2 LQKENI. The CDR3 is 14 residues long. The CDR3 DNA reads as TGTGCCAGCTCGGGGACAGGGGACCCCTATGGCTACACCTTC. Translating it yields CASSGTGDPYGYTF.

J is TRBJ1-2 and V is TRBV12-5, with 7 nucleotides matching TRBD1. Germline V gene data show CDR1 as LGHNT and CDR2 as FRNRAP. V lost 5 bases, J lost 6 bases, and 6 bases stayed unmatched. This CDR3 region has 13 residues. Here the CDR3 reads CASGASGTDGYTF. The CDR3 DNA is TGTGCTAGTGGTGCTTCCGGGACAGATGGCTACACCTTC.

J is TRBJ2-5 and V is TRBV5-6, with 7 bases fitting TRBD2. Germline assignment: CDR1 SGHDT and CDR2 YYEEEE. The CDR3 has 14 amino acids. V lost 3 bases to trimming and J lost 2 bases; unmatched junction nucleotides: 4. The CDR3 protein is CASSSTSDQETQYF. CDR3 nucleotides: TGTGCCAGCAGCTCCACTAGCGATCAAGAGACCCAGTACTTC.

V gene TRBV2 combines with J gene TRBJ2-2, with 13 bases that match TRBD2. Germline V gives CDR1 SNHLY, CDR2 FYNNEI. Losses at the gene ends were 2 bases for V and 3 bases for J; bases not matched to a gene: 15. CDR3 length equals 21 residues. CDR3 bases: TGTGCCAGCAGTGAAACTAGCGGGGGGGCCGGTGTGTTTGTTGACACCGGGGAGCTGTTTTTT. It is translated as CASSETSGGAGVFVDTGELFF.

CDR3 protein: CASSVEGAPSYNEQFF. CDR3 nucleotides: TGTGCCAGCAGCGTAGAGGGGGCCCCCTCCTACAATGAGCAGTTCTTC. V is TRBV9 and J is TRBJ2-1; 7 nucleotides agree with TRBD1. The CDR3 spans 16 residues. The V and J ends lost 0 bases and 0 bases, in that order; junction bases with no gene match: 3. Germline CDR1 and CDR2: SGDLS and YYNGEE.

V gene TRBV7-2 combines with J gene TRBJ2-1; D ambiguous. Germline V gene sequence: CDR1 SGHTA, CDR2 FQGNSA. This CDR3 has 14 amino acids. V dropped 1 base and J dropped 6 bases, with 10 bases sitting between them. In nucleotides, the CDR3 is TGTGCCAGCAGCTTAGGTTTCGCCCGCAATGAGCAGTTCTTC. Its translation: CASSLGFARNEQFF.

Only a few counts were recorded for this clone. The chain carries TRBV27 and TRBJ1-5; D might be TRBD1 (6 bases). This CDR3 contains 13 residues. Germline-derived CDR1 and CDR2 are MNHEY and SMNVEV (reference sequence). Trimming shortened V by 1 base and J by 7 bases, and 8 bases separated the two germline ends. The CDR3, as DNA: TGTGCCAGCAGTTTATACAGGGAGCAGCCCCAGCATTTT. Its protein product is CASSLYREQPQHF.

The genes are TRBV3-1 (or the pseudogene TRBV3-2) and TRBJ1-4; D remains unclear. The germline V gene encodes CDR1 LGHDT and CDR2 YNNKEL (reference sequence). The V end was cut by 5 bases, the J end by 14 bases, with 12 bases between. The CDR3 is 11 amino acids. The CDR3 nucleotides read TGTGCCAGCAGCGCCCGGTCGGGCCTGTTTTTT. Encoded protein: CASSARSGLFF.

This clone was picked up one time. J is TRBJ2-2 and V is TRBV19, with TRBD1 matching 10 bases. The CDR3 extends over 15 amino acids. Trimming took 5 bases from V and 5 from J; bases not matched to a gene: 5. In germline, CDR1 is LNHDA, CDR2 SQIVND (reference sequence). CDR3 DNA: TGTGCCAGTAGTTCCGGGACAGGGGCGACCGGGGAGCTGTTTTTT. This sequence encodes CASSSGTGATGELFF.

V usage is TRBV9 and J usage is TRBJ2-4, with TRBD1 as a possible D gene (6 bases). The V and J ends lost 4 bases and 0 bases respectively, with 11 bases between them. Germline loops: CDR1 SGDLS, CDR2 YYNGEE. This CDR3 has 15 residues. CDR3 DNA sequence: TGTGCCAGCAGCCCGACAGGATTAGCCAAAAACATTCAGTACTTC. It translates to CASSPTGLAKNIQYF.

The chain combines TRBV15 with TRBJ1-5; 9 bases agree with TRBD1. Per germline, CDR1 LNHNV and CDR2 YYDKDF (reference sequence). V gave up 2 bases and J gave up 2 bases; unmatched junction bases: 1. CDR3 length equals 15 residues. The CDR3 is CATSRNRGRNQPQHF. The CDR3 nucleotides read TGTGCCACCAGCAGAAACAGGGGGCGCAATCAGCCCCAGCATTTT.